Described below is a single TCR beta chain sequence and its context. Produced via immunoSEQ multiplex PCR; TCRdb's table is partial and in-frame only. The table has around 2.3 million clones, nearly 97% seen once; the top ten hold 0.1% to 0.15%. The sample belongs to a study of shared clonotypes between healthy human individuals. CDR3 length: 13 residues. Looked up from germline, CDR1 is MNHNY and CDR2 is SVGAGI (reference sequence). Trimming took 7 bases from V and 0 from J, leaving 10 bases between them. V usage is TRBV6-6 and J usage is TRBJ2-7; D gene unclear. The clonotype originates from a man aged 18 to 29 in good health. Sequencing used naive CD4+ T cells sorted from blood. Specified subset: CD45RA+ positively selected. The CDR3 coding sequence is TGTGCCAGCACCCCGACCAGCTCCTACGAGCAGTACTTC. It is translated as CASTPTSSYEQYF.